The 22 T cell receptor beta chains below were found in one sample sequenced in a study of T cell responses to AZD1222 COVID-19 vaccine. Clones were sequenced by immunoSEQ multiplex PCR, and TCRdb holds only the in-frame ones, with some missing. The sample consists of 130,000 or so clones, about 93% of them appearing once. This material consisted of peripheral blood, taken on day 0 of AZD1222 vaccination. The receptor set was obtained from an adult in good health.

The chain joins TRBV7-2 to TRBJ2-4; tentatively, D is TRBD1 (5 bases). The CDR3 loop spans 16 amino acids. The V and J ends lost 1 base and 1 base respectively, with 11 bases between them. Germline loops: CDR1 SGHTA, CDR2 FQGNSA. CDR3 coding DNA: TGTGCCAGCAGCTTAGAGTCTGGGGCTGCCAAAAACATTCAGTACTTC. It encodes CASSLESGAAKNIQYF.

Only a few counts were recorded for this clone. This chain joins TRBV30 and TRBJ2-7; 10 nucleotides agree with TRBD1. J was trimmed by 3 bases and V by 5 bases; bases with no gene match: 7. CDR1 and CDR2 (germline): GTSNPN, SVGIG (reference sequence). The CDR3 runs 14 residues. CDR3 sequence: CAWSTGTGVYEQYF. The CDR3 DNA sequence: TGTGCCTGGTCTACCGGGACAGGGGTCTACGAGCAGTACTTC.

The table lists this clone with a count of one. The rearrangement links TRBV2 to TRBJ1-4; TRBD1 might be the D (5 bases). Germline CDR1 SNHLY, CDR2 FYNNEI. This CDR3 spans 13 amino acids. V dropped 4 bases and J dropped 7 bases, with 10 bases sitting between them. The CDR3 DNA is TGTGCCAGCAGTGGGGGCGGAACTGAAAAACTGTTTTTT. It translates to CASSGGGTEKLFF.

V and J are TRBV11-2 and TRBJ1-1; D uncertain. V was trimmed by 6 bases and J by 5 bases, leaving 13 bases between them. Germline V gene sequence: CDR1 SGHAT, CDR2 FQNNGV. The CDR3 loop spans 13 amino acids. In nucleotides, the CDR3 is TGTGCCAGCAGAGATTGGAGGGAAACTGAAGCTTTCTTT. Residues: CASRDWRETEAFF.

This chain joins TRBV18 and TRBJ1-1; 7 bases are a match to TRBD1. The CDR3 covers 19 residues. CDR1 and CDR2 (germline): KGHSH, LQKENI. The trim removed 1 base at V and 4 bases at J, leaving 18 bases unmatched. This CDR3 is CASSPLVGTALHRGTEAFF. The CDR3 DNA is TGTGCCAGCTCACCACTGGTGGGGACAGCCCTACACCGGGGCACTGAAGCTTTCTTT.

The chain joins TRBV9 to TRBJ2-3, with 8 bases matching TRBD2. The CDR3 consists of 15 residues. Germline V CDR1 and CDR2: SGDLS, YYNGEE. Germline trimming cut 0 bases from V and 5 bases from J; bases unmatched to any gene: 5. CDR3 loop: CASSVGALAGDTQYF. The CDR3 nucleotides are TGTGCCAGCAGCGTAGGGGCGCTAGCGGGAGATACGCAGTATTTT. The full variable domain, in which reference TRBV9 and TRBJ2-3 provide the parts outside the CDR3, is DSGVTQTPKHLITATGQRVTLRCSPRSGDLSVYWYQQSLDQGLQFLIQYYNGEERAKGNILERFSAQQFPDLHSELNLSSLELGDSALYFCASSVGALAGDTQYFGPGTRLTVL.

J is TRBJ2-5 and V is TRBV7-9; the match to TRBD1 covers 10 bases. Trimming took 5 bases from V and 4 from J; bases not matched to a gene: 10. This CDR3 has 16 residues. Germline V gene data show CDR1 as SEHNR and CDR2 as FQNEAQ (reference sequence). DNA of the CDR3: TGTGCCAGCAGCCGGACAGGGGGAAGGTCAGGAGAGACCCAGTACTTC. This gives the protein CASSRTGGRSGETQYF.

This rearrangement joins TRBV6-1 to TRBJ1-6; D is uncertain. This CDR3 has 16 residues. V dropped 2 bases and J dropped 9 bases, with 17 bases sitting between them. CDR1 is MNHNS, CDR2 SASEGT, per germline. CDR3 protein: CASSESTEIRSSPLHF. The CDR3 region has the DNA TGTGCCAGCAGTGAATCTACTGAGATTCGGAGTTCACCCCTCCACTTT.

CDR3 sequence: CASRPFGANVLTF. The CDR3 bases are TGTGCCAGCAGGCCCTTCGGGGCCAACGTCCTGACTTTC. The chain is built from TRBV12-3 or TRBV12-4 and TRBJ2-6; unclear D gene. The CDR3 is 13 amino acids. V was pared by 6 bases and J by 4 bases, with 7 bases between.

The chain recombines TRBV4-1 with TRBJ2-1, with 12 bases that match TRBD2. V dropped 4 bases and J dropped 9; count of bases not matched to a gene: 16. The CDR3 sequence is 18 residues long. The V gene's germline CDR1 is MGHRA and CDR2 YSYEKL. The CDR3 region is CASSPSGLSSGRASEQFF. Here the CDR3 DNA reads TGCGCCAGCAGCCCGAGCGGTTTGTCTAGCGGGAGGGCCAGTGAGCAGTTCTTC.

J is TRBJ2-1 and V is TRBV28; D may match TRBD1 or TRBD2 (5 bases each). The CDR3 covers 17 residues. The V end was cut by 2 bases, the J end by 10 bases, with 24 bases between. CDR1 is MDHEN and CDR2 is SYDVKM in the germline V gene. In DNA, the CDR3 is TGTGCCAGCAGTTTAGTCGGAATAGGGGCGGCCCGCGGGGAGCAGTTCTTC. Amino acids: CASSLVGIGAARGEQFF.

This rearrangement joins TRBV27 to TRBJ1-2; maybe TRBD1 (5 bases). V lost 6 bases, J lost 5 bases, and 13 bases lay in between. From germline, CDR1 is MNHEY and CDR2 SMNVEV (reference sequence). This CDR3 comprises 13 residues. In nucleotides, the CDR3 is TGTGCCAGCAGCCCAGGGCTGAGATATGGCTACACCTTC. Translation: CASSPGLRYGYTF.

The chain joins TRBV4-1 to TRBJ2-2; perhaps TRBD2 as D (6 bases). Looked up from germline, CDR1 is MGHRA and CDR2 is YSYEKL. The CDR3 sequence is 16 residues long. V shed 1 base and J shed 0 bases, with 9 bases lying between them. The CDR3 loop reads CASSQGDFPNTGELFF. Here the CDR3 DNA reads TGCGCCAGCAGCCAAGGGGACTTTCCGAACACCGGGGAGCTGTTTTTT.

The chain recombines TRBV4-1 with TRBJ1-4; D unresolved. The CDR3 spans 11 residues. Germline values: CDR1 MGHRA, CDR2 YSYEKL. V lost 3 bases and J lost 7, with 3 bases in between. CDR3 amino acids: CASSQGEKLFF. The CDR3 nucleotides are TGCGCCAGCAGCCAGGGTGAAAAACTGTTTTTT.

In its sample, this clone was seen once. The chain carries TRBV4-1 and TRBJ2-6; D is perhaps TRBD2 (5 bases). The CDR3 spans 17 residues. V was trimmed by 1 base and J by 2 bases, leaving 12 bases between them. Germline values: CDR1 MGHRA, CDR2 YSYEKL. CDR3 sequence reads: CASSQVTGSPGANVLTF. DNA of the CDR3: TGCGCCAGCAGCCAAGTGACGGGGTCCCCTGGGGCCAACGTCCTGACTTTC.

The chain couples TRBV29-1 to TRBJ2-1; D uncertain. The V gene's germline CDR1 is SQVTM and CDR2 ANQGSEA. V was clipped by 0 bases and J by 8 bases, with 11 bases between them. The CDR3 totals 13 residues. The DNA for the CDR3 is TGCAGCGTTGAAGAAGGAGCGCCCCATGAGCAGTTCTTC. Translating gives CSVEEGAPHEQFF.

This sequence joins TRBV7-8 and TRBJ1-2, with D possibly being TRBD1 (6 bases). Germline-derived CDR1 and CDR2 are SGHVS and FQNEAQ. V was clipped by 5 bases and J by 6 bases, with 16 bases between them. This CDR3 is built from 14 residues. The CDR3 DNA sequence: TGTGCCAGCAGCCAGGGATTTGGGGGCGATGGCTACACCTTC. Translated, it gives CASSQGFGGDGYTF.

The CDR3 region is CASSGGASGRGRQFF. CDR3 DNA sequence: TGTGCCAGCAGTGGGGGTGCTAGCGGGAGAGGGCGGCAGTTCTTC. The J gene is TRBJ2-1, the V gene TRBV27, with 10 bases that match TRBD2. The CDR3 covers 15 residues. Germline V lookup: CDR1 MNHEY, CDR2 SMNVEV (reference sequence). J gave up 12 bases and V 5 bases, and 13 bases lay outside the gene matches.

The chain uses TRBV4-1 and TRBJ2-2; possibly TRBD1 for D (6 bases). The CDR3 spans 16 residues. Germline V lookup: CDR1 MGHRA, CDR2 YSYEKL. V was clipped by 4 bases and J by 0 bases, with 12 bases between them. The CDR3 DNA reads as TGCGCCAGCAGCCGAACAGGGACCTCGAACACCGGGGAGCTGTTTTTT. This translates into CASSRTGTSNTGELFF.

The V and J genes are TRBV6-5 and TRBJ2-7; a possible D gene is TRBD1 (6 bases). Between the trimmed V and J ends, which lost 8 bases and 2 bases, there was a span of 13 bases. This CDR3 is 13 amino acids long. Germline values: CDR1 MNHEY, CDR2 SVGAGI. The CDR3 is CASGGGGTYEQYF. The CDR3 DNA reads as TGTGCCAGCGGGGGCGGCGGTACCTACGAGCAGTACTTC.

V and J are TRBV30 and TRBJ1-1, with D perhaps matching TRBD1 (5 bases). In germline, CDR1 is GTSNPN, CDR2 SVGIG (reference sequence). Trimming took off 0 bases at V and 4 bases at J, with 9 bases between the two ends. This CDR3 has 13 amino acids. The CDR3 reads CAWSVTRATEAFF. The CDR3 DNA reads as TGTGCCTGGAGTGTAACCAGGGCCACTGAAGCTTTCTTT.

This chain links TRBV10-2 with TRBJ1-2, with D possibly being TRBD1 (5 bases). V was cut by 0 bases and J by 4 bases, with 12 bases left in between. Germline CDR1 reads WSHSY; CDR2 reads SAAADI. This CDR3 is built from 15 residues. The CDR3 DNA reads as TGCGCCAGCAGTGAGTCGGGGGAAAGGGGCTATGGCTACACCTTC. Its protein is CASSESGERGYGYTF.